The entry below describes one TCR beta chain. These data belong to a study of T cells in localized non-small cell lung cancer. V shed 4 bases, J shed 5 bases, and the junction held 11 bases outside the gene matches. CDR1 is SGHNT and CDR2 is YENEEA in the germline V gene. The CDR3 has 16 amino acids. Generated by immunoSEQ multiplex PCR, the TCRdb table keeps only in-frame clones and is missing some. This sample has about 54,000 clones, with around 86% found just once. The TCR was taken from a female donor of 60 years or more with stage II squamous cell lung carcinoma. This chain links TRBV11-3 with TRBJ2-1; TRBD1 agrees at 7 bases. Sample: peripheral blood, taken before any cancer treatment. The CDR3 coding sequence is TGTGCCAGCAGCTCTAGGGCGACAGGGACCGACAATGAGCAGTTCTTC. Translated: CASSSRATGTDNEQFF.